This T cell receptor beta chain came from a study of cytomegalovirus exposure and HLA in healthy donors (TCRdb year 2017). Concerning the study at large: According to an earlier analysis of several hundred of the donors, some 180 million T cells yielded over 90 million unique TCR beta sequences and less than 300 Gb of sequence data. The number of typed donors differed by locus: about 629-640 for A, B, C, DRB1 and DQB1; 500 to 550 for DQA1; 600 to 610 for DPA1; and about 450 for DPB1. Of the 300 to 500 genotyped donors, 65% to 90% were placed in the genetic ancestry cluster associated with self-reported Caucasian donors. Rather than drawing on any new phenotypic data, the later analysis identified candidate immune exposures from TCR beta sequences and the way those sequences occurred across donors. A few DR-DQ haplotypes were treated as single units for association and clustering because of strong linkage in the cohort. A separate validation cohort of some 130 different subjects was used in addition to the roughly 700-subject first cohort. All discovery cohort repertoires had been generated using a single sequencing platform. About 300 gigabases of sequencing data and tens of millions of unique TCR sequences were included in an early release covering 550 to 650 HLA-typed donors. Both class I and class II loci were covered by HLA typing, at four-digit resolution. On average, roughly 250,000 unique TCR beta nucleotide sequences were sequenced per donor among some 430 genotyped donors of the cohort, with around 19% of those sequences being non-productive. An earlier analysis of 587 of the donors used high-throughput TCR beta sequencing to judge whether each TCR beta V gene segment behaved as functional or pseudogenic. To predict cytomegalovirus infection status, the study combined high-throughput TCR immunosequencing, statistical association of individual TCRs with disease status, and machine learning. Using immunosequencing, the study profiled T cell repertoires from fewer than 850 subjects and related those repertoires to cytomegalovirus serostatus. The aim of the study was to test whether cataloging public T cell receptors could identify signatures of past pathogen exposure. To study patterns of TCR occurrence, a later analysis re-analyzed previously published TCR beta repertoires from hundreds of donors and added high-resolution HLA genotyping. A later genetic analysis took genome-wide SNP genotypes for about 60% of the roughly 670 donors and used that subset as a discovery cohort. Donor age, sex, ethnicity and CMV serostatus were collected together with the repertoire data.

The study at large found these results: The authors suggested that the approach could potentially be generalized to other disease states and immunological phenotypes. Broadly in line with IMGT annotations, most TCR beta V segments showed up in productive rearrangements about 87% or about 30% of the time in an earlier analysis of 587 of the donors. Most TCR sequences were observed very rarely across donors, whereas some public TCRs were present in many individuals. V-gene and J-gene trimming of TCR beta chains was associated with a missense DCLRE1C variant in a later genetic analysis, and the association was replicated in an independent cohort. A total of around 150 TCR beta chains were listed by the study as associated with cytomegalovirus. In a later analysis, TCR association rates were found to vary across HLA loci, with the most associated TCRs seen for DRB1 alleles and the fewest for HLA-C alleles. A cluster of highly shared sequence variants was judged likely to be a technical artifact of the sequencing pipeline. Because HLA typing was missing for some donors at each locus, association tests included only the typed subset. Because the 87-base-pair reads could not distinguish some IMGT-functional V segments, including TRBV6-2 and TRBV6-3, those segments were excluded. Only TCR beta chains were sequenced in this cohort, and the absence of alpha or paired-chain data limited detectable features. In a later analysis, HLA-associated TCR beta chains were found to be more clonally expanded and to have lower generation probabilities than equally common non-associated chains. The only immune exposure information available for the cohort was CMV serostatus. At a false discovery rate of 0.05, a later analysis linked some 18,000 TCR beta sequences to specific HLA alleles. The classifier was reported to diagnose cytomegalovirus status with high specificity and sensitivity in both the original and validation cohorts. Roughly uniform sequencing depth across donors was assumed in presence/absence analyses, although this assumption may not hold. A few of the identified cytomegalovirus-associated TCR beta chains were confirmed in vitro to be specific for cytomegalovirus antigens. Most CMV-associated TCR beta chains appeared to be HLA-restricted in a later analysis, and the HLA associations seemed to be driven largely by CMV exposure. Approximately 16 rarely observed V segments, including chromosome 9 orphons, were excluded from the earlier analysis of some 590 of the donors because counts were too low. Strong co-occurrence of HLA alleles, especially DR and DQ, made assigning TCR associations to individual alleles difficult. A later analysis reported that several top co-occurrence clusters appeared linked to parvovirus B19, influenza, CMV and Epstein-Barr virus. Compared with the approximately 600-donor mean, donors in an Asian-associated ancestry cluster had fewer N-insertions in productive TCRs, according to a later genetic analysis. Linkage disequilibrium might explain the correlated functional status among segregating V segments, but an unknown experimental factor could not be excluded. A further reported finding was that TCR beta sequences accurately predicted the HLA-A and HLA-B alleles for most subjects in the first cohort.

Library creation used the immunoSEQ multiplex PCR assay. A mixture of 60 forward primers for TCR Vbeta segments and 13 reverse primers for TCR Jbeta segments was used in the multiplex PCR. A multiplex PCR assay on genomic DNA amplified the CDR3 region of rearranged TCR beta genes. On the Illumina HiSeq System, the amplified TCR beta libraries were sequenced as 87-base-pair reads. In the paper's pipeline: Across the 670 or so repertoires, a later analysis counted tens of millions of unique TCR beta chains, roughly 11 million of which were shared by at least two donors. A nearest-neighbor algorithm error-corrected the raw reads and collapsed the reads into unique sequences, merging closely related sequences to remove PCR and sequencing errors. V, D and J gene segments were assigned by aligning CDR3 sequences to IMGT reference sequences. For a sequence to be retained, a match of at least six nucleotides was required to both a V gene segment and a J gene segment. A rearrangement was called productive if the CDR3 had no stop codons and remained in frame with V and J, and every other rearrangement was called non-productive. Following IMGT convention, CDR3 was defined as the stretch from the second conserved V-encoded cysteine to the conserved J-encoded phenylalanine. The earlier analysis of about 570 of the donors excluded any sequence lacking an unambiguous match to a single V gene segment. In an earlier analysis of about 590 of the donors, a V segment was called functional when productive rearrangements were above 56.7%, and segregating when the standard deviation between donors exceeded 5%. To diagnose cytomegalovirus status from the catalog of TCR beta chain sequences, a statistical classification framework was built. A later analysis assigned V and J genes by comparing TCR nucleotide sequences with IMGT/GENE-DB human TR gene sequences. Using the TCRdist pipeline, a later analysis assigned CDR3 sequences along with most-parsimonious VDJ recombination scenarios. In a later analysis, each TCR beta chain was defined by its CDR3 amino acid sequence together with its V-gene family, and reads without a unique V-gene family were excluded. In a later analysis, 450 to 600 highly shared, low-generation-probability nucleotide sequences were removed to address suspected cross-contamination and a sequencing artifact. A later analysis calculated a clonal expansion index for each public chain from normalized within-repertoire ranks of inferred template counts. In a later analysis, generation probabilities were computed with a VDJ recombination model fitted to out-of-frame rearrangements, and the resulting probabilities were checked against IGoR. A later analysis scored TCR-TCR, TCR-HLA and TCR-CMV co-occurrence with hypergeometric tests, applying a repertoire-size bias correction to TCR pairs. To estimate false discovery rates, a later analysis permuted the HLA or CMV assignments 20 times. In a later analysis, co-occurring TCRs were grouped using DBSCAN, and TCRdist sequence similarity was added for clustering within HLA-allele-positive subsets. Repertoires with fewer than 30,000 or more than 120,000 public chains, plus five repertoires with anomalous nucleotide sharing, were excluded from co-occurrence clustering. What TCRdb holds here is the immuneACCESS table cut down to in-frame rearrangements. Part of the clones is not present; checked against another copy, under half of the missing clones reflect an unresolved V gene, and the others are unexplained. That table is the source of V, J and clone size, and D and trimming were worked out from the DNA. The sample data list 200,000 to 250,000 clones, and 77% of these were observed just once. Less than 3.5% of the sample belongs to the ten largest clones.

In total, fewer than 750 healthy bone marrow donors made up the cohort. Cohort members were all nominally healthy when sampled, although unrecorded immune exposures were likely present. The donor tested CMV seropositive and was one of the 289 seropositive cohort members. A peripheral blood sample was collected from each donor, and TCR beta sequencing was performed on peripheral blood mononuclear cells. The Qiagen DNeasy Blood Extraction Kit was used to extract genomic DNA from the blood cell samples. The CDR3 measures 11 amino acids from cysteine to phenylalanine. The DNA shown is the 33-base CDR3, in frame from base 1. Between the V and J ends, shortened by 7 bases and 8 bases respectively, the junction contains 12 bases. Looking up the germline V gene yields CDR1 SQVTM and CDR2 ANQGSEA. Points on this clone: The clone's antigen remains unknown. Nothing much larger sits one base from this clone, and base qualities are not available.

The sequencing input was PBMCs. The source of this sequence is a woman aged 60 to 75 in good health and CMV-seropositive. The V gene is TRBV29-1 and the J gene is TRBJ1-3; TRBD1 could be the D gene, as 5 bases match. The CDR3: CSGEPGDTIYF. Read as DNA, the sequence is TGCAGCGGGGAGCCGGGGGACACCATATATTTT. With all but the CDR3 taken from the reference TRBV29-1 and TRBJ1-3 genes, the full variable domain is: SAVISQKPSRDICQRGTSLTIQCQVDSQVTMMFWYRQQPGQSLTLIATANQGSEATYESGFVIDKFPISRPNLTFSTLTVSNMSPEDSSIYLCSGEPGDTIYFGEGSWLTVV.